The 28 T cell receptor beta chains below come from one sample, sequenced in a study of cytomegalovirus exposure and HLA in healthy donors. The PCR had 60 Vbeta and 13 Jbeta primers. Sequencing was performed with immunoSEQ multiplex PCR; in TCRdb, only in-frame clones are kept and a portion is missing. The sample carries 100,000 to 150,000 clones, around three quarters recorded once. Sample: PBMCs. These receptors came from a woman between 50 and 59 years old in good health and CMV-seronegative.

The chain joins TRBV5-4 to TRBJ1-6; D gene uncertain. The CDR3 contains 15 residues. Germline V lookup: CDR1 SGHNT, CDR2 YYREEE (reference sequence). The ends were cut back, 0 bases at V and 6 bases at J, with 10 bases in the middle. The CDR3 region has the DNA TGTGCCAGCAGCTTGGGAGAGACGGGTAATTCACCCCTCCACTTT. Amino acid sequence: CASSLGETGNSPLHF. The full variable domain, completed using reference TRBV5-4 and TRBJ1-6, is ETGVTQSPTHLIKTRGQQVTLRCSSQSGHNTVSWYQQALGQGPQFIFQYYREEENGRGNFPPRFSGLQFPNYSSELNVNALELDDSALYLCASSLGETGNSPLHFGNGTRLTVT.

The chain combines TRBV7-2 with TRBJ1-2, with a weak D call TRBD1 (6 bases). V shed 3 bases and J shed 8 bases, with 10 bases lying between them. Germline assignment: CDR1 SGHTA and CDR2 FQGNSA. CDR3 length: 12 residues. CDR3 amino acids: CASSLTGKGYTF. The CDR3 nucleotides read TGTGCCAGCAGCTTGACAGGCAAAGGCTACACCTTC.

The CDR3 loop reads CASSLDPGVTNTEAFF. The CDR3 DNA reads as TGTGCCAGCAGTTTGGATCCCGGGGTAACGAACACTGAAGCTTTCTTT. The chain employs TRBV28 and TRBJ1-1, with D hard to call. The CDR3 contains 16 residues. From germline, CDR1 is MDHEN and CDR2 SYDVKM. V lost 3 bases to trimming and J lost 1 base, with 15 bases between them.

V is TRBV7-2 and J is TRBJ2-2; perhaps TRBD1 as D (7 bases). Germline lookup yields CDR1 SGHTA and CDR2 FQGNSA. Trimming took off 4 bases at V and 8 bases at J, with 14 bases between the two ends. The CDR3 sequence is 14 residues long. CDR3 nucleotides: TGTGCCAGCAGCTCCCAGGGGGGCGAAGGGGAGCTGTTTTTT. This translates into CASSSQGGEGELFF. The full variable domain, in which reference TRBV7-2 and TRBJ2-2 provide the parts outside the CDR3, is GAGVSQSPSNKVTEKGKDVELRCDPISGHTALYWYRQSLGQGLEFLIYFQGNSAPDKSGLPSDRFSAERTGGSVSTLTIQRTQQEDSAVYLCASSSQGGEGELFFGEGSRLTVL.

The rearrangement uses TRBV29-1 and TRBJ2-4; no clear D gene. The germline CDR1 and CDR2 sequences are SQVTM and ANQGSEA. This CDR3 has 13 residues. Trimming cost V 3 bases and J 7 bases, with 13 bases left between them. CDR3 amino acids: CSVEAFTGNIQYF. The DNA of the CDR3 is TGCAGCGTTGAGGCCTTCACCGGGAACATTCAGTACTTC.

CDR3 residues: CASSLGLGETQYF. For the CDR3, the DNA is TGTGCCAGCAGTTTGGGACTAGGAGAGACCCAGTACTTC. This chain links TRBV27 with TRBJ2-5; 8 bases align to TRBD2. V shed 3 bases and J 4 bases; nucleotides not matched to a gene: 1. Germline values: CDR1 MNHEY, CDR2 SMNVEV (reference sequence). This CDR3 contains 13 residues.

The J gene is TRBJ2-7, the V gene TRBV16; TRBD2 aligns across 7 bases. Trimming at V came to 4 bases and at J to 9 bases, leaving 9 bases not matched to a gene. The CDR3 loop spans 13 amino acids. Germline CDR1 and CDR2: KGHSY and FQNENV. Here the CDR3 DNA reads TGTGCCAGCAGCCCGAATCCCGGCGGGGGGCAGTACTTC. Translated, it gives CASSPNPGGGQYF.

This chain connects TRBV11-2 to TRBJ1-4; no firm D call. The CDR3 covers 18 residues. V was cut by 5 bases and J by 0 bases, with 19 bases left in between. Germline V lookup: CDR1 SGHAT, CDR2 FQNNGV. The CDR3 sequence: CASSPWREAPATNEKLFF. As DNA, the CDR3 is TGTGCCAGCAGCCCCTGGCGGGAGGCCCCTGCAACTAATGAAAAACTGTTTTTT.

This clone occurred once. The chain couples TRBV7-9 to TRBJ2-3; D is unresolved. The V gene's germline CDR1 is SEHNR and CDR2 FQNEAQ (reference sequence). The CDR3 has 14 amino acids. The V gene lost 3 bases and the J gene lost 3 bases, with 10 bases spanning the gap. CDR3 nucleotide sequence: TGTGCCAGCAGCTTCGATTCGGTAACAGATACGCAGTATTTT. As protein: CASSFDSVTDTQYF.

This clone was observed once. The chain employs TRBV10-3 and TRBJ1-1; D call uncertain. This CDR3 region has 13 residues. Per germline, CDR1 ENHRY and CDR2 SYGVKD. The germline V and J ends were trimmed by 7 bases and 7 bases, with 16 bases remaining between them. This CDR3 is CAINQPGGGEAFF. The CDR3 nucleotides read TGTGCCATCAATCAACCAGGAGGAGGTGAAGCTTTCTTT.

V usage is TRBV5-4 and J usage is TRBJ2-7; the match to TRBD2 covers 10 bases. Germline trimming cut 0 bases from V and 7 bases from J; bases unmatched to any gene: 10. The CDR3 has 16 amino acids. CDR1 and CDR2 from the germline V gene are SGHNT and YYREEE (reference sequence). The CDR3 nucleotides read TGTGCCAGCAGCTTGGCCCAGTTAGCGGGAGGAAATGAGCAGTACTTC. Translation gives CASSLAQLAGGNEQYF.

The J gene is TRBJ2-7, the V gene TRBV15, with 10 positions matching TRBD2. The J segment lost 0 bases and the V segment lost 1 base, leaving 3 bases of the junction unmatched. The CDR3 runs 16 residues. Germline-derived CDR1 and CDR2 are LNHNV and YYDKDF (reference sequence). The DNA for the CDR3 is TGTGCCACCAGCAGAGGCACTAGCGGGGCCTCCTACGAGCAGTACTTC. Residues: CATSRGTSGASYEQYF.

This rearrangement joins TRBV4-3 to TRBJ2-7, with 7 bases fitting TRBD1. Germline lookup yields CDR1 LGHNA and CDR2 YSLEER. The CDR3 loop spans 17 amino acids. V lost 0 bases to trimming and J lost 6 bases; unmatched junction nucleotides: 14. CDR3 loop: CASSQELKGQPSGEQYF. Written as DNA, the CDR3 is TGCGCCAGCAGCCAAGAACTTAAGGGACAGCCTTCCGGCGAGCAGTACTTC.

This clone was seen a single time. V is TRBV29-1 and J is TRBJ2-1; 10 bases match TRBD1. Trimming cost V 7 bases and J 7 bases; bases outside gene matches: 7. From germline, CDR1 is SQVTM and CDR2 ANQGSEA. The CDR3 runs 13 residues. CDR3 DNA: TGCAGCGCCCCGGGACAGGGGTTAAATGAGCAGTTCTTC. Translating gives CSAPGQGLNEQFF.

V is TRBV6-1 and J is TRBJ2-5; 9 nucleotides agree with TRBD1. The CDR3 covers 13 residues. V trimming: 5 bases; J trimming: 5 bases; junction bases outside the gene matches: 3. CDR1 is MNHNS, CDR2 SASEGT, per germline. The CDR3, as DNA: TGTGCCAGCAGTAGGACAGGGGTTGAGACCCAGTACTTC. It is translated as CASSRTGVETQYF.

The CDR3 region is CASSFSGTETQYF. In DNA form, the CDR3 reads TGTGCCAGCAGCTTTTCGGGAACAGAGACCCAGTACTTC. The rearrangement links TRBV7-2 to TRBJ2-5; tentatively, D is TRBD2 (5 bases). Germline-derived CDR1 and CDR2 are SGHTA and FQGNSA. V was trimmed by 3 bases and J by 4 bases, leaving 9 bases between them. The CDR3 is 13 residues long.

The rearrangement links TRBV19 to TRBJ1-4; 10 bases agree with TRBD1. V was pared by 3 bases and J by 10 bases, with 5 bases of the junction left unmatched. The CDR3 has 14 amino acids. Germline assignment: CDR1 LNHDA and CDR2 SQIVND (reference sequence). The CDR3 spells CASSMGQGIGKLFF. CDR3 nucleotide sequence: TGTGCCAGTAGTATGGGACAGGGGATCGGAAAACTGTTTTTT.

The chain links TRBV12-5 to TRBJ2-3; 10 positions match TRBD2. Germline V gene sequence: CDR1 LGHNT, CDR2 FRNRAP. The V and J ends lost 7 bases and 14 bases, in that order; junction bases with no gene match: 9. The CDR3 contains 12 residues. CDR3 protein: CASARTGTSVYF. CDR3 DNA: TGTGCTAGTGCCCGTACAGGGACTAGCGTGTATTTT. Supplemented by reference TRBV12-5 and TRBJ2-3, the full variable domain reads DARVTQTPRHKVTEMGQEVTMRCQPILGHNTVFWYRQTMMQGLELLAYFRNRAPLDDSGMPKDRFSAEMPDATLATLKIQPSEPRDSAVYFCASARTGTSVYFGPGTRLTVL.

This rearrangement joins TRBV11-2 to TRBJ1-5; D unclear. Trimming removed 1 base at V and 7 bases at J, with 11 bases between. This CDR3 has 14 amino acids. Germline-derived CDR1 and CDR2 are SGHAT and FQNNGV. CDR3 sequence (DNA): TGTGCCAGCAGCTTAGGAGGTATGGAACAGCCCCAGCATTTT. As protein: CASSLGGMEQPQHF.

This chain uses TRBV10-1 with TRBJ2-7; D may be TRBD2 (5 bases). Deletions cut 4 bases from V and 6 bases from J, with 13 bases between. CDR3 size: 13 residues. CDR1 and CDR2 from the germline V gene are WNHNN and SYGVQD (reference sequence). The CDR3 region has the DNA TGCGCCAGCAGTGCATCTACTAGTCGCGAGCAGTACTTC. Translated, it gives CASSASTSREQYF.

The rearrangement joins TRBV4-2 to TRBJ2-1, with 12 bases fitting TRBD2. CDR1 LGHNA and CDR2 YNFKEQ come from the germline V gene. The V gene end was trimmed by 0 bases and the J gene end by 6 bases; junction bases not matched to a gene: 12. The CDR3 runs to 19 residues. The DNA of the CDR3 is TGTGCCAGCAGCCAAGACCCGATTTTAATACTAGCGGGAGGCAATGAGCAGTTCTTC. As protein: CASSQDPILILAGGNEQFF.

In this sample, this clone turned up a few times. This chain joins TRBV14 and TRBJ1-3, with TRBD1 identical over 7 bases. After removal of 1 base from V and 4 bases from J, the junction contained 4 bases not matched to a gene. This CDR3 contains 15 residues. Germline values: CDR1 SGHDN, CDR2 FVKESK. The DNA for the CDR3 is TGTGCCAGCAGCCAAGGACAGGGCTTCGGAAACACCATATATTTT. Its translation is CASSQGQGFGNTIYF.

The chain has TRBV28 and TRBJ1-2, with D hard to call. The ends were cut back, 10 bases at V and 6 bases at J, with 12 bases in the middle. The CDR3 has 11 residues. Looked up from germline, CDR1 is MDHEN and CDR2 is SYDVKM. The CDR3 sequence is CATRSQNGYTF. The CDR3 coding sequence is TGTGCCACCAGGTCACAGAATGGCTACACCTTC.

This clone turned up a few times. The V call is TRBV6-5, the J call TRBJ2-7; D gene unclear. This CDR3 is built from 15 residues. Trimming cost V 6 bases and J 6 bases, with 21 bases left between them. Germline assignment: CDR1 MNHEY and CDR2 SVGAGI. The CDR3 is CASRQSHGGMLEQYF. For the CDR3, the DNA is TGTGCCAGCAGACAGTCACACGGTGGAATGCTCGAGCAGTACTTC.

The chain recombines TRBV4-3 with TRBJ2-1, with TRBD1 matching 12 bases. Trimming cost V 0 bases and J 6 bases; bases outside gene matches: 9. This CDR3 is 18 amino acids long. The germline V gene encodes CDR1 LGHNA and CDR2 YSLEER. The CDR3 protein is CASSQESRGQGAVNEQFF. CDR3 in DNA: TGCGCCAGCAGCCAAGAGTCGAGGGGACAGGGGGCTGTCAATGAGCAGTTCTTC.

The V and J genes are TRBV5-1 and TRBJ2-1; 7 bases are a match to TRBD2. Germline trimming cut 4 bases from V and 6 bases from J; bases unmatched to any gene: 16. Germline assignment: CDR1 SGHRS and CDR2 YFSETQ. CDR3 length: 17 amino acids. CDR3 sequence reads: CASSPASGGAFRNEQFF. The CDR3 nucleotides are TGCGCCAGCAGCCCAGCCTCGGGGGGAGCATTCCGCAATGAGCAGTTCTTC.

The chain combines TRBV12-5 with TRBJ2-1, with TRBD2 matching over 9 bases. The junction had 6 bases not matched to a gene; V was cut back by 5 bases and J by 4 bases. Germline CDR1 is LGHNT and CDR2 is FRNRAP. The CDR3 totals 15 residues. CDR3 residues: CASGLSSGEYNEQFF. The CDR3 DNA is TGTGCTAGTGGTCTATCTAGCGGGGAGTACAATGAGCAGTTCTTC.

The count of this clone is one. The CDR3 protein is CASRYNTDTQYF. DNA for the CDR3: TGTGCCAGCAGATATAACACAGATACGCAGTATTTT. The rearrangement links TRBV6-6 to TRBJ2-3; no clear D. The V gene's germline CDR1 is MNHNY and CDR2 SVGAGI (reference sequence). With 6 bases removed from V and 2 bases from J, the gap between germline ends came to 6 bases. CDR3 size: 12 residues.